This T cell receptor beta chain was sequenced for a study of early T cells in non-severe SARS-CoV-2 infection. Unique molecular identifiers were affixed to single, distinct cDNA molecules. TCRdb reanalysed the 5' RACE reads using MiXCR and keeps one entry per CDR3 protein. The table records some 61,000 distinct CDR3 sequences, 10% of them present only once. In this sample, this clonotype turned up many times. Germline-derived CDR1 and CDR2 are KGHDR and SFDVKD. V lost 3 bases, J lost 1 base, and 11 bases lay in between. The CDR3 contains 16 residues. The genes are TRBV24-1 and TRBJ2-2, with TRBD2 as a possible D gene (5 bases). This TCR came from an adult who was a healthcare worker with PCR-confirmed SARS-CoV-2 infection or an uninfected control (not recorded which). Sequencing input: whole blood. The CDR3 spells CATSDQRAMNTGELFF. Here the CDR3 DNA reads TGTGCCACCAGTGATCAGAGGGCTATGAACACCGGGGAGCTGTTTTTT.